This T cell receptor (beta chain) was obtained from a study of blood T cell repertoires in COVID-19. Study context: The study drew acute and convalescent COVID-19 samples from the United States, Italy and Spain. Sample material is recorded as cDNA or gDNA derived from T cells, B-cell-depleted T cells, or PBMCs.

The table lists this clone with many counts. CDR1 SEHNR and CDR2 FQNEAQ come from the germline V gene (reference sequence). Trimming took off 5 bases at V and 1 base at J, with 12 bases between the two ends. CDR3 length equals 15 residues. Clones were sequenced by immunoSEQ multiplex PCR, and TCRdb holds only the in-frame ones, with some missing. This sample yields fewer than 400,000 clones, of which nearly 90% are seen a single time; less than 2% belongs to the top ten. This TCR came from a woman aged 25 to 45 with COVID-19, enrolled during active disease. The rearrangement uses TRBV7-9 and TRBJ2-4, with D tentatively TRBD2 (5 bases). The material sequenced was peripheral blood. Written as DNA, the CDR3 is TGTGCCAGCAGCCGGACCGGGGTGGCCAAAAACATTCAGTACTTC. Protein product: CASSRTGVAKNIQYF. The full variable domain, completed using reference TRBV7-9 and TRBJ2-4, is DTGVSQNPRHKITKRGQNVTFRCDPISEHNRLYWYRQTLGQGPEFLTYFQNEAQLEKSRLLSDRFSAERPKGSFSTLEIQRTEQGDSAMYLCASSRTGVAKNIQYFGAGTRLSVL.